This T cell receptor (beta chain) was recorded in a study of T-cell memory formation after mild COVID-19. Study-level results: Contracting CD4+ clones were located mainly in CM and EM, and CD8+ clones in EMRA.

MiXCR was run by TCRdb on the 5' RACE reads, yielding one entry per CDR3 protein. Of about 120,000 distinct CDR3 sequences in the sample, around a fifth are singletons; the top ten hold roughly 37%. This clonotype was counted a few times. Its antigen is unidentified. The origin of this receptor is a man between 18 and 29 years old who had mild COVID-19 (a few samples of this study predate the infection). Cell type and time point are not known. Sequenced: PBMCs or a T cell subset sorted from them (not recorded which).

The CDR3 nucleotides are TGCAGCGTTGAACCGGGACAGGGACCTCCCTACGAGCAGTACTTC. This gives the protein CSVEPGQGPPYEQYF. The chain uses TRBV29-1 and TRBJ2-7, with TRBD1 matching over 9 bases. The V gene's germline CDR1 is SQVTM and CDR2 ANQGSEA. Trimming removed 2 bases from V and 2 bases from J; junction bases left unmatched: 7. This CDR3 contains 15 residues.